These T cell receptor beta chains were read from a single sample in a study of memory CD4+ T cells and cytomegalovirus serostatus. The repertoire was sequenced with immunoSEQ multiplex PCR; TCRdb's copy has only in-frame clones and lacks some. The table records 64,000 or so clones, more than 70% of them present only once. What was sequenced was memory CD4+ T cells from blood. These receptors came from an adult in good health and CMV-seronegative. Each CDR3 is given with its conserved first and last residue.

v_gene	len	j_gene	CDR3aa
TRBV7-9	15	TRBJ1-4	CASSLVGARGEKLFF
TRBV2	15	TRBJ1-5	CASRDIRRGNQPQHF
TRBV30	14	TRBJ1-1	CAWRPQGGLTEAFF
TRBV28	15	TRBJ1-2	CASSLPGETHYGYTF
TRBV20-1	11	TRBJ2-1	CSAGFVNEQFF
TRBV29-1	14	TRBJ2-1	CSVGGTSGRNEQFF
TRBV6-6	14	TRBJ2-5	CASSYTTSRETQYF
TRBV5-1	15	TRBJ2-7	CASSLEGRGSYEQYF
TRBV29-1	14	.	CSVVAGGNIYEQYF
TRBV11-1	16	TRBJ1-1	CASSFSGGLLRTEAFF
TRBV4-3	15	TRBJ2-2	CASSRVHSNTGELFF
TRBV7-9	15	TRBJ1-1	CASSQMQFLGAEAFF
TRBV5-8	16	TRBJ2-6	CASGLASYSGANVLTF
TRBV28	15	TRBJ2-1	CASSPQLAVKGEQFF
TRBV25-1	18	TRBJ2-1	CASSEWSSGMSSYNEQFF
TRBV2	16	TRBJ2-1	CASSLRGAGGYNEQFF
TRBV27	12	TRBJ2-3	CASSRVPDTQYF
TRBV7-2	15	TRBJ2-3	CASSLQGLSTDTQYF
TRBV7-2	12	TRBJ1-1	CASSIRNTEAFF
TRBV7-9	14	TRBJ1-2	CASRDFTETYGYTF
TRBV7-2	16	TRBJ2-7	CASSDPRTRRGDEQYF
TRBV27	15	TRBJ1-1	CASSLFQGAPTEAFF